A selection of T cell receptor beta chains follows, all from one sample in a study of PD-L1 blockade in urothelial cancer. Sequenced by immunoSEQ multiplex PCR; TCRdb stores in-frame clones only, minus some. Of roughly 130,000 clones listed, roughly 84% are singletons. The sample in question was PBMCs, obtained around atezolizumab (anti-PD-L1) treatment. The source of these receptors is a man between 50 and 59 years old with urothelial cancer. Both conserved end residues are part of each CDR3. A D gene is named only where the DNA matches it firmly. Size tells how often a clone was seen (once, few, many) or the class of an expanded clone, and some rows leave it out.

v_call,j_call,clone_size,cdr3_length,d_call,cdr3_nt,cdr3_aa
TRBV28,TRBJ2-7,NA,15,TRBD2,TGTGCCAGCAGTACGACTAGCGGGGGGTCCTACGAGCAGTACTTC,CASSTTSGGSYEQYF
TRBV28,TRBJ2-2,NA,16,NA,TGTGCCAGCAGTAAGCCCGGGACACCCTACACCGGGGAGCTGTTTTTT,CASSKPGTPYTGELFF
TRBV18,TRBJ1-1,NA,13,TRBD1,TGTGCCAGCTCACTTGGGACAGGGAGTGCAGCTTTCTTT,CASSLGTGSAAFF
TRBV9,TRBJ2-7,NA,14,NA,TGTGCCAGCAGCTTAGGACAGTCCTCCTACGAGCAGTACTTC,CASSLGQSSYEQYF
TRBV7-9,TRBJ2-3,NA,17,NA,TGTGCCAGCAGCTTAGACTCCCCCAGCGGAATCACAGATACGCAGTATTTT,CASSLDSPSGITDTQYF
TRBV2,TRBJ2-2,few,14,NA,TGTGCCAGCAGTGAGGGGGCCTTATCCGGGGAGCTGTTTTTT,CASSEGALSGELFF
TRBV27,TRBJ1-1,once,15,NA,TGTGCCAGCAGTTTGGGCGGGGGGCCGGGCACTGAAGCTTTCTTT,CASSLGGGPGTEAFF
TRBV7-7,TRBJ2-5,NA,14,TRBD2,TGTGCTAGCAGCCCTCCGGGGGGGGAAGAGACCCAGTACTTC,CASSPPGGEETQYF
TRBV9,TRBJ2-1,NA,15,TRBD2,TGTGCCAGCAGCGTCCTAGCGGGACGGGGGGGTGAGCAGTTCTTC,CASSVLAGRGGEQFF
TRBV5-6,TRBJ1-6,NA,15,NA,TGTGCCAGCAGCTTGACACGGGAGATTAATTCACCCCTCCACTTT,CASSLTREINSPLHF
TRBV9,TRBJ2-5,NA,16,NA,TGTGCCAGCAGCGTAGGGGAGAGTAACAGACAAGAGACCCAGTACTTC,CASSVGESNRQETQYF
TRBV19,TRBJ2-7,NA,15,NA,TGTGCCAGTAGTAGTCTAAGAACGGGGAACGACGAGCAGTACTTC,CASSSLRTGNDEQYF
TRBV13,TRBJ2-5,NA,14,NA,TGTGCCAGCAGCTTTTTCACAGGCCAAGAGACCCAGTACTTC,CASSFFTGQETQYF